Below, one T cell receptor beta chain is given with its context. Its specific antigen is unknown. Within one base of it there is no much larger clone, and no base qualities were kept. This sample is part of a study of cytomegalovirus exposure and HLA in healthy donors listed by TCRdb under 2017. Study-level background: An earlier analysis of roughly 500 of the donors reported under 300 Gb of sequence data and 95 million to 140 million unique TCR beta sequences obtained from some 170 million T cells. On average, around 240,000 unique TCR beta nucleotide sequences were sequenced per donor among a few hundred genotyped donors of the cohort, with about 19% of those sequences being non-productive. About 310 gigabases of sequencing data and 80 million or so unique TCR sequences were included in an early release covering about 620 HLA-typed donors. Donor age, sex, ethnicity and CMV serostatus were collected together with the repertoire data. An earlier analysis of around 640 of the donors used high-throughput TCR beta sequencing to judge whether each TCR beta V gene segment behaved as functional or pseudogenic. Along with the roughly 700-subject first cohort, a separate validation cohort of over a hundred different subjects was used. The study profiled the T cell repertoires of hundreds of subjects by immunosequencing and related them to cytomegalovirus serostatus. A later analysis re-analyzed previously published TCR beta repertoires from roughly 690 donors and added high-resolution HLA genotyping to study TCR occurrence patterns. Of the 300 to 500 genotyped donors, more than 75% were placed in the genetic ancestry cluster associated with self-reported Caucasian donors. Typing coverage varied by locus: roughly 629-640 donors for A, B, C, DRB1 and DQB1; approximately 500 for DQA1; around 570 for DPA1; roughly 470 for DPB1. In the later analysis, no new phenotypic data were used to find candidate immune exposures; instead, reliance was placed on TCR beta sequences and their occurrence across donors. Because of strong linkage in the cohort, roughly five DR-DQ haplotypes were treated as single units for association and clustering. HLA typing covered class I and class II loci at four-digit resolution. To predict cytomegalovirus infection status, the study brought together high-throughput TCR immunosequencing, statistical association of individual TCRs with disease status, and machine learning. The study aimed to test whether signatures of past pathogen exposure could be identified by cataloging public T cell receptors. In a later genetic analysis, genome-wide SNP genotypes for 398 of the 666 donors were used, and that subset was treated as a discovery cohort. All discovery cohort repertoires had been generated using a single sequencing platform. Study-wide conclusions, independent of this receptor: The study listed over 150 TCR beta chains as associated with cytomegalovirus. Compared with equally common non-associated chains, HLA-associated TCR beta chains in a later analysis were more clonally expanded and had lower generation probabilities. Compared with the 666-donor mean, donors in an Asian-associated ancestry cluster had fewer N-insertions in productive TCRs, according to a later genetic analysis. Because counts were too low, roughly 18 rarely observed V segments, including chromosome 9 orphons, were left out of the earlier analysis of a few hundred of the donors. A few of the identified cytomegalovirus-associated TCR beta chains were confirmed in vitro to be specific for cytomegalovirus antigens. Immune exposure information for the cohort was limited to CMV serostatus. This cohort had only TCR beta chains sequenced, and the lack of alpha or paired-chain data limited which features could be detected. Broadly in line with IMGT annotations, most TCR beta V segments showed up in productive rearrangements about 90% or about 30% of the time in an earlier analysis of around 600 of the donors. The sequencing pipeline was judged likely to have produced a cluster of highly shared sequence variants as a technical artifact. V-gene and J-gene trimming of TCR beta chains was associated with a missense DCLRE1C variant in a later genetic analysis, and the association was replicated in an independent cohort. Sequencing depth was assumed to be roughly uniform across donors in the presence/absence analyses, though that assumption may not hold. The classifier was reported to diagnose cytomegalovirus status with high specificity and sensitivity in both the original cohort and the validation cohort. A later analysis found that TCR association rates varied across HLA loci, with DRB1 alleles showing the most associated TCRs and HLA-C alleles the fewest. Correlated functional status among segregating V segments might be attributable to linkage disequilibrium, but an unknown experimental factor could not be ruled out. A further reported finding was that TCR beta sequences accurately predicted the HLA-A and HLA-B alleles for most subjects in the first cohort. Assigning TCR associations to individual alleles was difficult when HLA alleles, especially DR and DQ, strongly co-occurred. In a later analysis, most CMV-associated TCR beta chains were found to appear HLA-restricted, with HLA associations seemingly driven largely by CMV exposure. According to a later analysis, parvovirus B19, influenza, CMV and Epstein-Barr virus appeared linked to several top co-occurrence clusters. HLA typing was unavailable for some donors at each locus, so association tests used only the typed subset. Because the 87-base-pair reads could not distinguish some IMGT-functional V segments, including TRBV6-2 and TRBV6-3, those segments were excluded. The authors suggested that the approach could potentially be extended to other disease states and immunological phenotypes. Most TCR sequences were seen in very few donors, while some public TCRs were found in many individuals. In a later analysis, 16,951 TCR beta sequences were associated with specific HLA alleles at a false discovery rate of 0.05.

In total, roughly 670 healthy bone marrow donors made up the cohort. At the time of sampling, every cohort member was nominally healthy, though immune exposures that went unrecorded were likely present. The donor was CMV seronegative and belonged to the group of over 300 seronegative cohort members. A peripheral blood sample was collected from each donor, and TCR beta sequencing was performed on peripheral blood mononuclear cells. Genomic DNA was extracted from the blood cell samples with the Qiagen DNeasy Blood Extraction Kit. The library was generated by the immunoSEQ multiplex PCR assay. A mixture of 60 forward primers for TCR Vbeta segments and 13 reverse primers for TCR Jbeta segments was used in the multiplex PCR. The CDR3 region of rearranged TCR beta genes was amplified from genomic DNA with a multiplex PCR assay. The amplified TCR beta libraries were sequenced on the Illumina HiSeq System as 87-base-pair reads. Processing in the source paper ran as follows. A later analysis tallied roughly 80 million unique TCR beta chains across the 650 to 750 repertoires, and roughly 11 million of those chains were shared by two or more donors. A nearest-neighbor algorithm error-corrected the raw reads and collapsed the reads into unique sequences, merging closely related sequences to remove PCR and sequencing errors. Alignment of CDR3 sequences to IMGT reference sequences was used to assign V, D and J gene segments. For a sequence to be retained, at least a six-nucleotide match to both a V gene segment and a J gene segment was required. Rearrangements were called productive when the CDR3 lacked stop codons and stayed in frame with V and J; all others were non-productive. CDR3 was defined according to IMGT convention as the region running from the second conserved V-encoded cysteine to the conserved J-encoded phenylalanine. In an earlier analysis of around 600 of the donors, sequences lacking an unambiguous match to a single V gene segment were excluded. An earlier analysis of 587 of the donors called V segments functional above 56.7% productive rearrangements and segregating when the between-donor standard deviation exceeded 5%. A statistical classification framework was developed to diagnose cytomegalovirus status using the catalog of TCR beta chain sequences. In a later analysis, V and J genes were assigned by comparing TCR nucleotide sequences against IMGT/GENE-DB human TR gene sequences. Using the TCRdist pipeline, a later analysis assigned CDR3 sequences along with most-parsimonious VDJ recombination scenarios. A later analysis defined each TCR beta chain by its CDR3 amino acid sequence plus V-gene family, and excluded reads lacking a unique V-gene family. A later analysis removed 500 to 600 highly shared, low-generation-probability nucleotide sequences to deal with suspected cross-contamination and a sequencing artifact. In a later analysis, a clonal expansion index for each public chain was calculated from normalized within-repertoire ranks of inferred template counts. In a later analysis, generation probabilities were computed with a VDJ recombination model fitted to out-of-frame rearrangements, and the resulting probabilities were checked against IGoR. In a later analysis, TCR-TCR, TCR-HLA and TCR-CMV co-occurrence was scored with hypergeometric tests, and a repertoire-size bias correction was applied to TCR pairs. A later analysis estimated false discovery rates by permuting HLA or CMV assignments 20 times. In a later analysis, co-occurring TCRs were grouped with DBSCAN, and TCRdist sequence similarity was added when clustering was performed within HLA-allele-positive subsets. For co-occurrence clustering, repertoires with fewer than 30,000 or more than 120,000 public chains were excluded, along with several repertoires with anomalous nucleotide sharing. Here the immuneACCESS table is served through TCRdb, limited to in-frame sequences with V and J called. Missing clones are a known gap in these copies; in checked studies unresolved V genes cover under half, and the rest lacks a known reason. D and trimming come from the DNA, and the V and J calls and clone size come from that table. This sample is represented by around 170,000 clones; around 78% of them were singletons. 1.5% to 1.7% of the sample goes to the ten largest clones.

From the cysteine up to the phenylalanine, the CDR3 has a length of 14 residues. Only CDR3 DNA is held: 42 bases, read in frame from base 1. The germline V gene (reference sequence) provides CDR1 SGHNT and CDR2 YYREEE. The germline ends are 11 bases apart after V is trimmed by 6 bases and J by 2 bases. The clonotype originates from a man between 35 and 55 years old in good health and CMV-seronegative. The sequencing sample was made of PBMCs. This chain joins TRBV5-4 to TRBJ2-2; TRBD1 is a weak D gene call, 5 bases matching. The DNA is TGTGCCAGCACAGGGCAGTACAACACCGGGGAGCTGTTTTTT. The resulting protein is CASTGQYNTGELFF.